Following are 16 T cell receptor beta chains from one sample sequenced in a study of blood T cells in healthy people across ages. A sample-barcoded 5' primer and a J-beta primer mix were used in a second PCR of roughly 7 to 11 cycles. Each CDR3 protein gets one entry after TCRdb re-called the 5' RACE reads with MiXCR. The sample records approximately 320,000 distinct CDR3 sequences, around 29% being singletons. Material for sequencing was blood. The receptors originated from a woman in her seventies in good health.

This clonotype appeared a few times. This sequence joins TRBV25-1 and TRBJ1-4; D perhaps matches TRBD1 (6 bases). The CDR3 spans 14 residues. CDR1 is MGHDK, CDR2 SYGVNS, per germline. V was shortened by 6 bases and J by 4 bases, with 12 bases between the two germline ends. The CDR3 sequence is CASRGAGHNEKLFF. CDR3 sequence (DNA): TGTGCCAGCAGGGGGGCAGGCCATAATGAAAAACTGTTTTTT.

Only a few counts were recorded for this clonotype. CDR3 region: CASKNTEAFF. CDR3 DNA: TGTGCCAGCAAGAACACTGAAGCTTTCTTT. The rearrangement joins TRBV6-6 to TRBJ1-1; D unclear. This CDR3 is 10 amino acids long. CDR1 is MNHNY and CDR2 is SVGAGI in the germline V gene (reference sequence). Trimming cost V 7 bases and J 1 base, with 1 base left between them.

This clonotype has a handful of counts. The chain recombines TRBV6-6 with TRBJ1-3, with TRBD1 matching 10 bases. This CDR3 has 15 residues. Germline V gives CDR1 MNHNY, CDR2 SVGAGI (reference sequence). The V segment lost 5 bases and the J segment 8 bases; nucleotides outside the gene matches: 9. The CDR3 nucleotides read TGTGCCAGCAGTGGATTCGACAGGGGGCAGGACACCATATATTTT. Its protein product is CASSGFDRGQDTIYF.

This clonotype was recorded a few times. The V gene is TRBV20-1, the J gene TRBJ1-6, with 9 bases lining up with TRBD1. Germline V gives CDR1 DFQATT, CDR2 SNEGSKA (reference sequence). The J segment lost 9 bases and the V segment lost 2 bases, leaving 8 bases of the junction unmatched. The CDR3 extends over 15 amino acids. The CDR3 DNA is TGCAGTGCTAGAACCAGGGAGACAGGGGGTTCACCCCTCCACTTT. Protein product: CSARTRETGGSPLHF.

The chain employs TRBV7-9 and TRBJ2-3, with 10 bases identical to TRBD2. This CDR3 region has 15 residues. Trimming removed 10 bases from V and 6 bases from J; junction bases left unmatched: 13. Germline V gene data show CDR1 as SEHNR and CDR2 as FQNEAQ (reference sequence). The CDR3 DNA sequence: TGTGCCATCTCGCTGGCTAGCGGGAGCGCTGATACGCAGTATTTT. It yields the protein CAISLASGSADTQYF.

V usage is TRBV20-1 and J usage is TRBJ1-4; no firm D call. Germline-derived CDR1 and CDR2 are DFQATT and SNEGSKA (reference sequence). Trimming took 0 bases from V and 3 from J, leaving 17 bases between them. The CDR3 has 17 residues. CDR3 in amino acids: CSARDPNTGVANEKLFF. The CDR3 DNA is TGCAGTGCTAGAGATCCGAATACGGGAGTGGCTAATGAAAAACTGTTTTTT.

The chain recombines TRBV7-2 with TRBJ2-2; the D gene is possibly TRBD1 (6 bases). V shed 6 bases and J shed 6 bases, with 14 bases lying between them. CDR1 SGHTA and CDR2 FQGNSA come from the germline V gene. CDR3 length: 14 amino acids. The CDR3 protein is CASRAGQPPGELFF. The CDR3, as DNA: TGTGCCAGCAGAGCTGGACAGCCGCCCGGGGAGCTGTTTTTT. The full variable domain, its missing parts supplied by reference TRBV7-2 and TRBJ2-2, is GAGVSQSPSNKVTEKGKDVELRCDPISGHTALYWYRQSLGQGLEFLIYFQGNSAPDKSGLPSDRFSAERTGGSVSTLTIQRTQQEDSAVYLCASRAGQPPGELFFGEGSRLTVL.

This chain links TRBV4-2 with TRBJ1-4, with D possibly matching TRBD1 (5 bases). Germline lookup yields CDR1 LGHNA and CDR2 YNFKEQ. V was cut by 0 bases and J by 8 bases, with 16 bases left in between. The CDR3 is 16 amino acids. CDR3 coding DNA: TGTGCCAGCAGCCAAGATACCGGGACGCCAAGCGAAAAACTGTTTTTT. This encodes CASSQDTGTPSEKLFF.

This clonotype showed up just a few times. At one end, the junction sequence differs from germline, possibly due to a read error. V is TRBV7-7 and J is TRBJ2-1; tentatively, D is TRBD1 (6 bases). The CDR3 totals 15 residues. The germline gives CDR1 SSHAT, CDR2 FNYEAQ (reference sequence). The CDR3 DNA reads TGTGCTAGCAGGACAGAACTGCAAGAGGACAATGAGCAGTTCTTC. Translated: CASRTELQEDNEQFF. Filled out from reference TRBV7-7 and TRBJ2-1, the complete variable domain reads GAGVSQSPRYKVTKRGQDVTLRCDPISSHATLYWYQQALGQGPEFLTYFNYEAQPDKSGLPSDRFSAERPEGSISTLTIQRTEQRDSAMYRCASRTELQEDNEQFFGPGTRLTVL.

This chain links TRBV7-2 with TRBJ2-1; tentative D call: TRBD2 (6 bases). The germline V gene has CDR1 SGHTA and CDR2 FQGNSA. The V and J ends lost 6 bases and 2 bases respectively, with 14 bases between them. The length of the CDR3 is 15 residues. CDR3 nucleotides: TGTGCCAGCAGGGGCGGGGTTGGGGCCTACAATGAGCAGTTCTTC. This sequence encodes CASRGGVGAYNEQFF.

This clonotype has just a few counts. This rearrangement joins TRBV28 to TRBJ1-1; D remains unclear. The CDR3 totals 11 residues. Germline V gene sequence: CDR1 MDHEN, CDR2 SYDVKM. V lost 8 bases and J lost 7, with 11 bases in between. The CDR3 nucleotides read TGTGCCAGCGGTTGGGAGGTTGAAGCTTTCTTT. Residues: CASGWEVEAFF.

This chain uses TRBV25-1 with TRBJ2-2, with D perhaps TRBD1 or TRBD2 (6 bases each). This CDR3 comprises 13 residues. V lost 2 bases, J lost 7 bases, and 8 bases lay in between. Germline V CDR1 and CDR2: MGHDK, SYGVNS. For the CDR3, the DNA is TGTGCCAGCAGTGAAGGGGGGCGCGGGGAGCTGTTTTTT. Its translation is CASSEGGRGELFF.

This clonotype was recorded a few times. CDR3 DNA: TGCAGTGTTATACCGGGACTAGCGGGAGGGTGGTCCAAAAACATTCAGTACTTC. Translation gives CSVIPGLAGGWSKNIQYF. The J gene is TRBJ2-4, the V gene TRBV20-1; 16 bases map to TRBD2. The CDR3 length is 18 residues. V lost 7 bases to trimming and J lost 2 bases; unmatched junction nucleotides: 11. The germline gives CDR1 DFQATT, CDR2 SNEGSKA (reference sequence).

This clonotype was counted a few times. V is TRBV6-5 and J is TRBJ2-7; D might be TRBD1 or TRBD2, each matching 5 bases. Between the trimmed V and J ends, which lost 8 bases and 5 bases, there was a span of 22 bases. Per the germline V gene, CDR1 is MNHEY and CDR2 is SVGAGI. CDR3 size: 15 residues. For the CDR3, the DNA is TGTGCCAGCGCACTAGGACCGGGACCGACGAACGAGCAGTACTTC. This translates into CASALGPGPTNEQYF.

J is TRBJ2-3 and V is TRBV28; no definite D call. V lost 4 bases and J 2 bases, leaving 16 bases between the germline ends. The CDR3 extends over 16 amino acids. Germline CDR1 and CDR2: MDHEN and SYDVKM. CDR3 amino acids: CASSSSDRAPTDTQYF. Here the CDR3 DNA reads TGTGCCAGCAGTTCGTCGGACCGGGCCCCCACAGATACGCAGTATTTT. Full variable domain (rest looked up from reference TRBV28 and TRBJ2-3): DVKVTQSSRYLVKRTGEKVFLECVQDMDHENMFWYRQDPGLGLRLIYFSYDVKMKEKGDIPEGYSVSREKKERFSLILESASTNQTSMYLCASSSSDRAPTDTQYFGPGTRLTVL.

In nucleotides, the CDR3 is TGTGCCAGCAGTTTAGGCGGGAGGGCCGTCTATGAGCAGTTCTTC. This encodes CASSLGGRAVYEQFF. The chain couples TRBV28 to TRBJ2-1; 9 bases agree with TRBD2. V lost 2 bases, J lost 8 bases, and 7 bases stayed unmatched. Germline loops: CDR1 MDHEN, CDR2 SYDVKM. This CDR3 is built from 15 residues.